The 10 T cell receptor beta chains presented below share a single source sample, sequenced in a study of OX40 agonist ivuxolimab in advanced cancers. Profiled with immunoSEQ multiplex PCR; TCRdb holds only in-frame clones, not every one. The sample lists about 99,000 clones; roughly 94% were seen once. The sample consisted of CD4+ or CD8+ T cells sorted from blood, taken in a trial of the OX40 agonist ivuxolimab. The receptor set was obtained from an adult with an advanced solid tumor such as melanoma, head and neck, liver or kidney cancer.

Comment on this clone: Different DNA sequences within this sample yield the same CDR3. This chain uses TRBV18 with TRBJ2-7; TRBD1 agrees at 11 bases. CDR3 length equals 15 residues. Germline V gene sequence: CDR1 KGHSH, CDR2 LQKENI. J was trimmed by 2 bases and V by 3 bases; bases with no gene match: 3. Written as DNA, the CDR3 is TGTGCCAGCTCACCCAGGACAGGGGGCACCTACGAGCAGTACTTC. Its protein product is CASSPRTGGTYEQYF.

This clone was seen only a few times. The rearrangement uses TRBV6-5 and TRBJ1-2; maybe TRBD1 (5 bases). The V gene lost 0 bases and the J gene lost 7 bases, with 18 bases spanning the gap. Germline CDR1 MNHEY, CDR2 SVGAGI. This CDR3 region has 16 residues. In DNA form, the CDR3 reads TGTGCCAGCAGTTACTCGATAGTGGGGGGAGTAGGTGGCTACACCTTC. Translated, it gives CASSYSIVGGVGGYTF.

There are a few counts of this clone. The chain links TRBV2 to TRBJ1-6, with no clear D. The CDR3 length is 13 residues. Trimming took off 8 bases at V and 10 bases at J, with 15 bases between the two ends. In germline, CDR1 is SNHLY, CDR2 FYNNEI. Here the CDR3 DNA reads TGTGCCAGCGGGCCTGGGAGGCTCTCACCCCTCCACTTT. Amino acid sequence: CASGPGRLSPLHF.

The DNA for the CDR3 is TGTGCCAGCACGAGGGAGGAATCTAGCACAGATACGCAGTATTTT. Its translation: CASTREESSTDTQYF. The chain uses TRBV11-2 and TRBJ2-3, with a possible D match to TRBD2 (6 bases). This CDR3 region has 15 residues. Trimming cost V 7 bases and J 0 bases, with 14 bases left between them. The germline V gene encodes CDR1 SGHAT and CDR2 FQNNGV.

This rearrangement joins TRBV6-6 to TRBJ1-5; maybe TRBD1 (5 bases). Trimming cost V 2 bases and J 0 bases, with 5 bases left between them. The CDR3 has 14 amino acids. CDR1 and CDR2 from the germline V gene are MNHNY and SVGAGI (reference sequence). The CDR3 loop is CASSYRGSNQPQHF. CDR3 DNA: TGTGCCAGCAGTTACAGGGGTAGCAATCAGCCCCAGCATTTT.

The gene calls are TRBV15 and TRBJ2-7; D ambiguous. The germline gives CDR1 LNHNV, CDR2 YYDKDF (reference sequence). The CDR3 has 13 amino acids. V shed 0 bases and J shed 3 bases, with 6 bases lying between them. The CDR3 bases are TGTGCCACCAGCAGAGATCGTATCTACGAGCAGTACTTC. Translating it yields CATSRDRIYEQYF.

The chain uses TRBV5-1 and TRBJ2-1; D not resolved. Trimming took off 0 bases at V and 7 bases at J, with 8 bases between the two ends. The CDR3 has 13 amino acids. CDR1 and CDR2 (germline): SGHRS, YFSETQ. The DNA for the CDR3 is TGCGCCAGCAGCTTGGGGCTTGAGAATGAGCAGTTCTTC. Translating it yields CASSLGLENEQFF.

This clone was seen once. This chain joins TRBV7-9 and TRBJ1-3, with a weak D call TRBD1 (5 bases). The V and J ends lost 2 bases and 0 bases respectively, with 11 bases between them. Germline loops: CDR1 SEHNR, CDR2 FQNEAQ (reference sequence). The CDR3 runs 16 residues. In DNA form, the CDR3 reads TGTGCCAGCAGCTTACAGGGAGGAGGCTCTGGAAACACCATATATTTT. This sequence encodes CASSLQGGGSGNTIYF. Together with reference TRBV7-9 and TRBJ1-3, the CDR3 gives the full variable domain: DTGVSQNPRHKITKRGQNVTFRCDPISEHNRLYWYRQTLGQGPEFLTYFQNEAQLEKSRLLSDRFSAERPKGSFSTLEIQRTEQGDSAMYLCASSLQGGGSGNTIYFGEGSWLTVV.

The J gene is TRBJ1-1, the V gene TRBV5-4; tentatively, D is TRBD1 (5 bases). Germline CDR1 and CDR2: SGHNT and YYREEE (reference sequence). Trimming shortened V by 4 bases and J by 4 bases, and 11 bases separated the two germline ends. CDR3 length: 13 residues. The CDR3: CASSITGTTEAFF. The DNA of the CDR3 is TGTGCCAGCAGCATAACAGGAACCACTGAAGCTTTCTTT.

J is TRBJ2-7 and V is TRBV28; no clear D gene. The germline V gene encodes CDR1 MDHEN and CDR2 SYDVKM. V was clipped by 4 bases and J by 4 bases, with 5 bases between them. CDR3 size: 11 residues. The chain's CDR3 is CASSSLYEQYF. The CDR3 DNA reads as TGTGCCAGCAGTTCTCTTTACGAGCAGTACTTC.